This TCR beta chain was found in a study of control samples from healthy donors and cancer patients. Method: immunoSEQ multiplex PCR; TCRdb's copy keeps in-frame clones and lacks some. The data hold about 69,000 clones, with about four fifths observed a single time. The CDR3 has 14 residues. The ends were cut back, 0 bases at V and 3 bases at J, with 8 bases in the middle. Germline CDR1 and CDR2: SGDLS and YYNGEE. The specimen was PBMCs. The clonotype was recovered from a woman between 45 and 65 years old with lung cancer. V gene TRBV9 combines with J gene TRBJ2-3; D not certain. CDR3 sequence (DNA): TGTGCCAGCAGCGTAGGAGCGATTACAGATACGCAGTATTTT. Its translation: CASSVGAITDTQYF.